This T cell receptor beta chain was identified in a study of identical twins. This CDR3 spans 18 amino acids. V lost 0 bases and J 0 bases, leaving 17 bases between the germline ends. Germline V lookup: CDR1 MNHEY, CDR2 SVGAGI. The table lists this clonotype with a few counts. Its antigen is not identified. Study findings and constraints: Twins showed weaker excess sharing in their beta out-of-frame sequences. In monozygotic twins, models underestimated the sharing of out-of-frame TCR alpha. Whereas memory repertoires showed no such difference, abundant cord blood beta clonotypes carried fewer insertions.

From the 5' RACE reads, TCRdb called clonotypes with MiXCR, one entry per CDR3 protein. The table shows some 1,700,000 distinct CDR3 sequences, with roughly 35% occurring only once. Material: cord blood. This receptor was obtained from a newborn girl in good health. This rearrangement joins TRBV6-5 to TRBJ1-1; a weak D match, TRBD1 (5 bases). The chain's CDR3 is CASSYSGQATFLNTEAFF. The CDR3 DNA sequence: TGTGCCAGCAGTTACTCGGGGCAGGCAACCTTCCTGAACACTGAAGCTTTCTTT.